One and the same sample provided the 27 T cell receptor beta chains below, sequenced in a study of shared clonotypes between healthy human individuals. Libraries were prepared by immunoSEQ multiplex PCR; TCRdb keeps only in-frame clonotypes and omits some of them. The table shows 2,500,000 or so clones, with under 95% occurring only once. Source material: naive CD4+ T cells from PBMCs. As for subset: CD45RA+ positively selected. Source of these receptors: a young man in good health. Some clones in this sample may be carry-over from other donors' samples.

The chain joins TRBV5-1 to TRBJ2-7, with 8 bases identical to TRBD1. Germline CDR1 reads SGHRS; CDR2 reads YFSETQ. The CDR3 sequence is 15 residues long. Unmatched junction bases numbered 7, after V lost 4 bases and J lost 1 base. CDR3: CASSDGTGKSYEQYF. The CDR3 DNA sequence: TGCGCCAGCAGCGACGGGACAGGAAAGTCCTACGAGCAGTACTTC.

The genes are TRBV30 and TRBJ2-7, with D perhaps TRBD2 (5 bases). Germline V gene lookup returns CDR1 GTSNPN and CDR2 SVGIG (reference sequence). Trimming removed 4 bases from V and 5 bases from J, with 9 bases in between. This CDR3 is built from 11 residues. The CDR3 spells CAWTGSDEQYF. The CDR3 DNA reads TGTGCCTGGACGGGAAGTGACGAGCAGTACTTC.

Turning to this clone: Other DNA sequences within the sample encode an identical CDR3. The rearrangement joins TRBV5-1 to TRBJ2-7, with TRBD1 matching 7 bases. The CDR3 has 14 residues. Germline V CDR1 and CDR2: SGHRS, YFSETQ. The V and J ends lost 3 bases and 1 base, in that order; junction bases with no gene match: 4. The CDR3 is CASSWTGLSYEQYF. The CDR3 bases are TGCGCCAGCAGCTGGACAGGCTTATCCTACGAGCAGTACTTC.

The chain recombines TRBV5-1 with TRBJ1-4; D perhaps matches TRBD1 (5 bases). There are 14 residues in the CDR3. V lost 2 bases, J lost 8 bases, and 13 bases lay in between. Germline V gene data show CDR1 as SGHRS and CDR2 as YFSETQ. CDR3: CASSFGQGAEKLFF. For the CDR3, the DNA is TGCGCCAGCAGCTTTGGGCAGGGAGCGGAAAAACTGTTTTTT.

As for this clone: This CDR3 is also generated by other DNA sequences in the sample. The chain has TRBV7-2 and TRBJ2-3; 7 bases match TRBD2. Trimming took 5 bases from V and 1 from J; bases not matched to a gene: 3. The germline V gene has CDR1 SGHTA and CDR2 FQGNSA. CDR3 length: 14 residues. The chain's CDR3 is CASSRGSRTDTQYF. DNA of the CDR3: TGTGCCAGCAGCCGCGGGAGTCGCACAGATACGCAGTATTTT.

This clone is a singleton in its sample. The rearrangement links TRBV9 to TRBJ2-7; 10 bases align to TRBD2. The CDR3 is made up of 14 amino acids. With 0 bases clipped from V and 7 bases from J, the junction kept 4 bases outside the gene matches. Germline assignment: CDR1 SGDLS and CDR2 YYNGEE. The CDR3 DNA follows: TGTGCCAGCAGCGTAGTAGCGGGAGGACAAGAGCAGTACTTC. It yields the protein CASSVVAGGQEQYF.

The CDR3 loop reads CATTREGPSGQPQHF. CDR3 nucleotide sequence: TGTGCCACCACTAGGGAGGGCCCATCAGGCCAGCCCCAGCATTTT. V and J are TRBV2 and TRBJ1-5; D not certain. CDR3 size: 15 residues. Germline values: CDR1 SNHLY, CDR2 FYNNEI. V lost 10 bases, J lost 7 bases, and 23 bases lay in between.

The chain combines TRBV7-9 with TRBJ2-5, with D hard to call. The germline V and J ends were trimmed by 1 base and 5 bases, with 14 bases remaining between them. Germline CDR1 reads SEHNR; CDR2 reads FQNEAQ (reference sequence). The CDR3 contains 15 residues. The CDR3 DNA reads as TGTGCCAGCAGCTTAGGAGGCCTAGTGTCTGAGACCCAGTACTTC. Translation gives CASSLGGLVSETQYF.

V and J are TRBV5-1 and TRBJ2-2, with a weak D call TRBD1 (5 bases). Looked up from germline, CDR1 is SGHRS and CDR2 is YFSETQ. The CDR3 has 16 amino acids. Trimming took off 4 bases at V and 0 bases at J, with 13 bases between the two ends. CDR3 amino acids: CASSPPRAPNTGELFF. DNA of the CDR3: TGCGCCAGCAGCCCCCCCAGGGCCCCGAACACCGGGGAGCTGTTTTTT.

CDR3 nucleotides: TGTGCCAGCAGCGGGGGTTTCGGACAGGGGGCTGAAGAGACCCAGTACTTC. This encodes CASSGGFGQGAEETQYF. V and J are TRBV9 and TRBJ2-5, with 11 bases aligning to TRBD1. J was trimmed by 3 bases and V by 3 bases; bases with no gene match: 10. The CDR3 is 17 amino acids. Germline loops: CDR1 SGDLS, CDR2 YYNGEE.

The table lists this clone with a count of one. The chain uses TRBV6-5 and TRBJ1-5; D unresolved. Trimming stripped 3 bases from V and 7 bases from J, with 10 bases between. There are 13 residues in the CDR3. The germline gives CDR1 MNHEY, CDR2 SVGAGI. The CDR3 sequence: CASSYRVQQPQHF. Written as DNA, the CDR3 is TGTGCCAGCAGTTATAGGGTGCAACAGCCCCAGCATTTT.

The chain links TRBV7-2 to TRBJ2-3, with D maybe TRBD1 (5 bases). CDR3 length: 11 residues. V was pared by 5 bases and J by 8 bases, with 8 bases between. Germline V lookup: CDR1 SGHTA, CDR2 FQGNSA. The CDR3 loop is CASSRGRTQYF. The DNA for the CDR3 is TGTGCCAGCAGCAGGGGTCGTACGCAGTATTTT. Full variable domain (missing parts from reference TRBV7-2 and TRBJ2-3): GAGVSQSPSNKVTEKGKDVELRCDPISGHTALYWYRQSLGQGLEFLIYFQGNSAPDKSGLPSDRFSAERTGGSVSTLTIQRTQQEDSAVYLCASSRGRTQYFGPGTRLTVL.

The chain employs TRBV19 and TRBJ2-7; 7 bases fit TRBD1. Per germline, CDR1 LNHDA and CDR2 SQIVND (reference sequence). J lost 1 base, V lost 3 bases, and 12 bases had no gene match. CDR3 size: 17 residues. The CDR3 sequence is CASSMIPTTGQSYEQYF. For the CDR3, the DNA is TGTGCCAGTAGTATGATCCCAACGACGGGACAGTCCTACGAGCAGTACTTC.

The chain joins TRBV5-8 to TRBJ1-5; D might be TRBD1 (5 bases). Looked up from germline, CDR1 is SGHTS and CDR2 is YDEGEE. This CDR3 comprises 14 residues. V was trimmed by 5 bases and J by 2 bases, leaving 11 bases between them. The CDR3 sequence: CASSQGRGNQPQHF. The DNA for the CDR3 is TGTGCCAGCAGTCAGGGCAGAGGCAATCAGCCCCAGCATTTT. Based on the CDR3 plus reference TRBV5-8 and TRBJ1-5, the full variable domain is EAGVTQSPTHLIKTRGQQATLRCSPISGHTSVYWYQQALGLGLQFLLWYDEGEERNRGNFPPRFSGRQFPNYSSELNVNALELEDSALYLCASSQGRGNQPQHFGDGTRLSIL.

This clone showed up just a few times. The chain carries TRBV29-1 and TRBJ1-1; D not resolved. The CDR3 totals 12 residues. Germline-derived CDR1 and CDR2 are SQVTM and ANQGSEA. V was pared by 7 bases and J by 0 bases, with 9 bases between. CDR3 DNA: TGCAGCGGTAATCAGGTGAACACTGAAGCTTTCTTT. Protein sequence: CSGNQVNTEAFF.

This clone was seen just once. The V gene is TRBV7-9, the J gene TRBJ2-1; 8 nucleotides align to TRBD1. V dropped 3 bases and J dropped 7; count of bases not matched to a gene: 8. Germline CDR1 reads SEHNR; CDR2 reads FQNEAQ (reference sequence). The CDR3 has 15 residues. The CDR3 coding sequence is TGTGCCAGCAGCTTTGGACAGGGAAGCGCGAATGAGCAGTTCTTC. It specifies CASSFGQGSANEQFF.

The chain joins TRBV6-5 to TRBJ1-2; TRBD1 aligns across 8 bases. From germline, CDR1 is MNHEY and CDR2 SVGAGI. The CDR3 length is 13 residues. After removal of 6 bases from V and 7 bases from J, the junction contained 7 bases not matched to a gene. The CDR3 spells CASRDDRGGGYTF. CDR3 nucleotide sequence: TGTGCCAGCAGAGACGACAGGGGAGGTGGCTACACCTTC.

This chain links TRBV5-1 with TRBJ2-7, with 10 bases matching TRBD1. CDR3 size: 15 residues. The germline gives CDR1 SGHRS, CDR2 YFSETQ. J lost 6 bases, V lost 3 bases, and 9 bases had no gene match. The CDR3 loop reads CASSSSGTGASEQYF. CDR3 DNA: TGCGCCAGCAGCTCTTCCGGGACAGGGGCATCCGAGCAGTACTTC.

Worth noting for this clone: Within the sample, other DNA sequences also encode this same CDR3. This sequence joins TRBV2 and TRBJ2-5; possibly TRBD2 for D (6 bases). The length of the CDR3 is 14 residues. Germline loops: CDR1 SNHLY, CDR2 FYNNEI. V was clipped by 2 bases and J by 2 bases, with 9 bases between them. CDR3 residues: CASSETAGQETQYF. The CDR3 bases are TGTGCCAGCAGTGAAACGGCGGGGCAAGAGACCCAGTACTTC.

About this clone: Different DNA sequences within this sample yield the same CDR3. The chain is built from TRBV18 and TRBJ2-3, with a possible D match to TRBD2 (6 bases). The CDR3 consists of 15 residues. V shed 0 bases and J shed 2 bases, with 9 bases lying between them. Germline CDR1 is KGHSH and CDR2 is LQKENI. The CDR3 coding sequence is TGTGCCAGCTCACCACCGGGACTGCCCACAGATACGCAGTATTTT. Encoded protein: CASSPPGLPTDTQYF.

J is TRBJ2-5 and V is TRBV4-2; 9 bases are a match to TRBD2. The CDR3 has 18 residues. With 0 bases clipped from V and 5 bases from J, the junction kept 13 bases outside the gene matches. The germline gives CDR1 LGHNA, CDR2 YNFKEQ. This chain's CDR3 is CASSQDQNSGSVWETQYF. Here the CDR3 DNA reads TGTGCCAGCAGCCAAGATCAGAATAGCGGGAGTGTATGGGAGACCCAGTACTTC.

The chain joins TRBV14 to TRBJ1-1, with a possible D match to TRBD1 (6 bases). From germline, CDR1 is SGHDN and CDR2 FVKESK. Trimming took 5 bases from V and 1 from J, leaving 14 bases between them. The CDR3 has 15 amino acids. Here the CDR3 DNA reads TGTGCCAGCAGCGGCCGACAGGCCCCGAACACTGAAGCTTTCTTT. Protein: CASSGRQAPNTEAFF.

The rearrangement joins TRBV5-6 to TRBJ1-3; D is ambiguous. Trimming took off 4 bases at V and 5 bases at J, with 7 bases between the two ends. Germline V lookup: CDR1 SGHDT, CDR2 YYEEEE. The CDR3 extends over 12 amino acids. In nucleotides, the CDR3 is TGTGCCAGCAGCCGGACCCGAAACACCATATATTTT. Translated, it gives CASSRTRNTIYF.

This chain connects TRBV28 to TRBJ2-7, with a tentative D call TRBD2 (6 bases). V was cut by 2 bases and J by 1 base, with 18 bases left in between. Looked up from germline, CDR1 is MDHEN and CDR2 is SYDVKM. The CDR3 extends over 17 amino acids. The CDR3: CASSLLSLRDPSYEQYF. The CDR3 DNA reads TGTGCCAGCAGTTTACTCTCGTTGCGGGACCCTTCCTACGAGCAGTACTTC.

The V gene is TRBV28, the J gene TRBJ2-1; TRBD1 agrees at 8 bases. CDR1 is MDHEN, CDR2 SYDVKM, per germline. V gave up 4 bases and J gave up 4 bases; unmatched junction bases: 9. The CDR3 loop spans 16 amino acids. CDR3 loop: CASSYVRGLQYNEQFF. Written as DNA, the CDR3 is TGTGCCAGCAGTTACGTCAGGGGGCTCCAATACAATGAGCAGTTCTTC. The full variable domain, in which reference TRBV28 and TRBJ2-1 provide the parts outside the CDR3, is DVKVTQSSRYLVKRTGEKVFLECVQDMDHENMFWYRQDPGLGLRLIYFSYDVKMKEKGDIPEGYSVSREKKERFSLILESASTNQTSMYLCASSYVRGLQYNEQFFGPGTRLTVL.

This chain joins TRBV5-4 and TRBJ2-7; D is ambiguous. This CDR3 region has 14 residues. The germline V gene has CDR1 SGHNT and CDR2 YYREEE (reference sequence). The V end lost 1 base, the J end lost 4 bases, and 12 bases lay between the germline ends. CDR3 coding DNA: TGTGCCAGCAGCTTGAAGTCTAGATCTTACGAGCAGTACTTC. It translates to CASSLKSRSYEQYF.

V usage is TRBV6-1 and J usage is TRBJ1-5; 10 bases line up with TRBD1. V lost 2 bases and J lost 6; bases outside the gene matches: 10. Germline CDR1 and CDR2: MNHNS and SASEGT. There are 17 residues in the CDR3. DNA for the CDR3: TGTGCCAGCAGTGAATGGACAGGGGGTACGATACCTCAGCCCCAGCATTTT. It is translated as CASSEWTGGTIPQPQHF.